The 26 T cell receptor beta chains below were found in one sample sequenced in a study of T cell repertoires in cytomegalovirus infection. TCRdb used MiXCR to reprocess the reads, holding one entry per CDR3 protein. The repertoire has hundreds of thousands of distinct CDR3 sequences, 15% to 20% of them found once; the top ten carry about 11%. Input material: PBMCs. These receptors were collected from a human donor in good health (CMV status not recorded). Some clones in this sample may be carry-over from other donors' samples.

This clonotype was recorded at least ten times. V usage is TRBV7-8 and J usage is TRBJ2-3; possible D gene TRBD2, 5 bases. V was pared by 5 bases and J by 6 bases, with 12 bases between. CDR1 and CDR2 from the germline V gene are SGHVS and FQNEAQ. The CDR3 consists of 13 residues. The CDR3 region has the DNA TGTGCCAGCAGCCCGGGGTGGCGGGATACGCAGTATTTT. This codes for CASSPGWRDTQYF.

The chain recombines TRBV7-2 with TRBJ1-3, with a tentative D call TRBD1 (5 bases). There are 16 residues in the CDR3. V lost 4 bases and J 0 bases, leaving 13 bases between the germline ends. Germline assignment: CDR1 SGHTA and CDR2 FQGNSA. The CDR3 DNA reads TGTGCCAGCAGCTCCTCCGGGACGGACTCTGGAAACACCATATATTTT. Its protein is CASSSSGTDSGNTIYF. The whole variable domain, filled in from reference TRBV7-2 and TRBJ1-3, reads GAGVSQSPSNKVTEKGKDVELRCDPISGHTALYWYRQSLGQGLEFLIYFQGNSAPDKSGLPSDRFSAERTGGSVSTLTIQRTQQEDSAVYLCASSSSGTDSGNTIYFGEGSWLTVV.

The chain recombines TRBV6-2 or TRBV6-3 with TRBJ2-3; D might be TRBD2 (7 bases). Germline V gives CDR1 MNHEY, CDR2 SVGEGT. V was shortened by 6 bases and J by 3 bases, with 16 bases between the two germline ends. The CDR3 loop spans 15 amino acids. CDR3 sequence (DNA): TGTGCCAGCAGCGTCGGGGGGCCTCCTACAGATACGCAGTATTTT. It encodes CASSVGGPPTDTQYF.

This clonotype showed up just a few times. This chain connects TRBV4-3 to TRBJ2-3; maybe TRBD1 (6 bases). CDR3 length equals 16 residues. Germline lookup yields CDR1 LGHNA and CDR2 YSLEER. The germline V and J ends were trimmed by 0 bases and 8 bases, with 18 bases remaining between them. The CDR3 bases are TGCGCCAGCAGCCAAGACCTGACAGGCTGGTCCGGTACGCAGTATTTT. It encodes CASSQDLTGWSGTQYF.

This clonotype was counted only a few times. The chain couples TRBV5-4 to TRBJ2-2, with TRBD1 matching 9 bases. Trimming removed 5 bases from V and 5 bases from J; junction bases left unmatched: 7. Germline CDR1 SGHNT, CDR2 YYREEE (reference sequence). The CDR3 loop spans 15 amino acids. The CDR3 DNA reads TGTGCCAGCAGAGGGGACAGGGAAGAAACCGGGGAGCTGTTTTTT. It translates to CASRGDREETGELFF.

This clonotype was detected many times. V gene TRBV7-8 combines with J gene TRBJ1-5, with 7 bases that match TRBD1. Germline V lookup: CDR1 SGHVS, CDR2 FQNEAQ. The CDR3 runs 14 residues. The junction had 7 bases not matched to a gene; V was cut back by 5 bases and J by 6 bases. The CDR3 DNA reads TGTGCCAGCAGCCTAACAGGGGATTTTCAGCCCCAGCATTTT. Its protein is CASSLTGDFQPQHF.

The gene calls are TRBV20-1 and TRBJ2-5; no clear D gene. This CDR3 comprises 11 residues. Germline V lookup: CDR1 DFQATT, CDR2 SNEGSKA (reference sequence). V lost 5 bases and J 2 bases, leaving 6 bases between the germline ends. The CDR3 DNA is TGCAGTGCTGGACCGCAAGAGACCCAGTACTTC. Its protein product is CSAGPQETQYF.

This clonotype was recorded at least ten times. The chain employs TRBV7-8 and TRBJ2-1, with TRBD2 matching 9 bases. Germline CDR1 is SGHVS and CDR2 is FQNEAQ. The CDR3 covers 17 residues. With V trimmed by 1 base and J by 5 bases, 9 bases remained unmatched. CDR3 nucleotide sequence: TGTGCCAGCAGCTTAGAGTTGCGGGGGGGCGTCCACAATGAGCAGTTCTTC. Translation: CASSLELRGGVHNEQFF.

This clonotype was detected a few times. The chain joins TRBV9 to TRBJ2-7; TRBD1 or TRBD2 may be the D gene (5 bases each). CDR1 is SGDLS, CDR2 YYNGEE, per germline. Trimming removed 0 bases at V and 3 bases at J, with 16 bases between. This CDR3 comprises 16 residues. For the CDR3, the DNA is TGTGCCAGCAGCGTAGGACTCGGCAGGGACGGCTACGAGCAGTACTTC. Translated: CASSVGLGRDGYEQYF.

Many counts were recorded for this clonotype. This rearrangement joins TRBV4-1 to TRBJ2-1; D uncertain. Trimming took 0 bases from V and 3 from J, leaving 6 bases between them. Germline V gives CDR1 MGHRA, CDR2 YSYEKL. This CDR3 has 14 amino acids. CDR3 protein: CASSQEVHYNEQFF. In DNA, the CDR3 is TGCGCCAGCAGCCAAGAAGTCCACTACAATGAGCAGTTCTTC.

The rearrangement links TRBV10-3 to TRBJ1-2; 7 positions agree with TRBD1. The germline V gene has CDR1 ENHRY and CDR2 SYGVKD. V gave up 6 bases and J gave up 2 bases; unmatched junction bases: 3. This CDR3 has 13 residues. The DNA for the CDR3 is TGTGCCATCAGGGGGGACAGCAACTATGGCTACACCTTC. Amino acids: CAIRGDSNYGYTF.

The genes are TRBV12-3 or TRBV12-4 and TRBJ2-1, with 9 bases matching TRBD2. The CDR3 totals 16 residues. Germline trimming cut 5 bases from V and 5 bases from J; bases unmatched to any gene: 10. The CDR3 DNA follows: TGTGCCAGCAGTCCGTGGCGGGGGGGCCTAGACAATGAGCAGTTCTTC. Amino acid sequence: CASSPWRGGLDNEQFF.

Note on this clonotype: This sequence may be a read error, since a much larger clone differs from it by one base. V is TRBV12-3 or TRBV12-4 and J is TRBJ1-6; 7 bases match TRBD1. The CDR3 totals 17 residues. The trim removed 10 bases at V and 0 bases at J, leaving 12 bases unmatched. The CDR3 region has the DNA TGTGCCAACAGCCCCGGGACAGCTAGCTCCTATAATTCACCCCTCCACTTT. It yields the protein CANSPGTASSYNSPLHF.

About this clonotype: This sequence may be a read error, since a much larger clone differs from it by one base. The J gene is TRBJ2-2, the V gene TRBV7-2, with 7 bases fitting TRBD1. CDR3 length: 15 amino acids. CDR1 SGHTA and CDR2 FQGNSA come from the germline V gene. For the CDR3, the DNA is TGTGCCAGCAGCGCGGACAGGCTGAACACCGGGGAGCTGCTTTTT. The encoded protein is CASSADRLNTGELLF.

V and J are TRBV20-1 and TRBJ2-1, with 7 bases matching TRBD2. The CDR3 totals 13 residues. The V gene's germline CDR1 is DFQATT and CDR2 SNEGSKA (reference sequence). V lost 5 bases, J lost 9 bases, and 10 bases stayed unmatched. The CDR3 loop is CSASFGGGGEQFF. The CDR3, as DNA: TGCAGTGCTTCGTTCGGTGGGGGGGGTGAGCAGTTCTTC.

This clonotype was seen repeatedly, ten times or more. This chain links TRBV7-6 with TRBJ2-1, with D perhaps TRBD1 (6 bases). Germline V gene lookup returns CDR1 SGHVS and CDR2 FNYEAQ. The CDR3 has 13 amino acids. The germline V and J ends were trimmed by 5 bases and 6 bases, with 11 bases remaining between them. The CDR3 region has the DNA TGTGCCAGCAGCACCAGGGACACCAATGAGCAGTTCTTC. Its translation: CASSTRDTNEQFF.

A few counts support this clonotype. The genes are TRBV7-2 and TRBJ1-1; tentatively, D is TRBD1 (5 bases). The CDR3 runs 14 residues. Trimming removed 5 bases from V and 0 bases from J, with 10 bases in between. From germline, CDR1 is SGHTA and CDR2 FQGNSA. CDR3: CASSPMGLNTEAFF. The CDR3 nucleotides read TGTGCCAGCAGCCCAATGGGGCTGAACACTGAAGCTTTCTTT.

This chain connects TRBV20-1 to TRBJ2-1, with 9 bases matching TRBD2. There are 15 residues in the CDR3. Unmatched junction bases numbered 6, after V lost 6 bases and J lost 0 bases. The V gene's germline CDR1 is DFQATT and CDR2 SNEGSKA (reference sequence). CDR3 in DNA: TGCAGTGCCCGCGGGGGGGGGATCTCCTACAATGAGCAGTTCTTC. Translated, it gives CSARGGGISYNEQFF.

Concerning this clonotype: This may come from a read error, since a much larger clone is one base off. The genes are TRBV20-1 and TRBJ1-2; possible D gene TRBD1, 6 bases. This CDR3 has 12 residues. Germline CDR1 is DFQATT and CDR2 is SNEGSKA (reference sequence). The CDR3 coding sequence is TGCAGTGCCCAGACAGGCTTCTATAGCTACACCTTC. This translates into CSAQTGFYSYTF.

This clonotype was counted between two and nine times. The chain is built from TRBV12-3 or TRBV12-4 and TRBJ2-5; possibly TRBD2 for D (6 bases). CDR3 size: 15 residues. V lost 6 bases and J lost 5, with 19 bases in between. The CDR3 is CASSPGTQMGETQYF. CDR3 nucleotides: TGTGCCAGCAGCCCCGGGACTCAAATGGGGGAGACCCAGTACTTC.

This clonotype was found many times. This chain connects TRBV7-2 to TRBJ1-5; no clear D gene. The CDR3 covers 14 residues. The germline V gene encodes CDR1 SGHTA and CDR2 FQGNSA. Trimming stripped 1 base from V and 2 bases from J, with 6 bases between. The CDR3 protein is CASSLDAGNQPQHF. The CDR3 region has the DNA TGTGCCAGCAGCTTAGACGCGGGCAATCAGCCCCAGCATTTT.

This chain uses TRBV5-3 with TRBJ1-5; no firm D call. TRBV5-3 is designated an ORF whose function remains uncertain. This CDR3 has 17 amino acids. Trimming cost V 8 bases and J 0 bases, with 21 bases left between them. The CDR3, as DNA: TGTGCCAGCGAAGCTTCTTTCCAGGTCTTTAGCAATCAGCCCCAGCATTTT. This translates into CASEASFQVFSNQPQHF.

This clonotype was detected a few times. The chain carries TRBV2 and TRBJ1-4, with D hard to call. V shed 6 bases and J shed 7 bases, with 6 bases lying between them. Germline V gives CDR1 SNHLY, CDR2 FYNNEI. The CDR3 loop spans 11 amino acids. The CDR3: CASREVEKLFF. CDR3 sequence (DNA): TGTGCCAGCAGAGAGGTTGAAAAACTGTTTTTT. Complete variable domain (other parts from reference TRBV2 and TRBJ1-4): EPEVTQTPSHQVTQMGQEVILRCVPISNHLYFYWYRQILGQKVEFLVSFYNNEISEKSEIFDDQFSVERPDGSNFTLKIRSTKLEDSAMYFCASREVEKLFFGSGTQLSVL.

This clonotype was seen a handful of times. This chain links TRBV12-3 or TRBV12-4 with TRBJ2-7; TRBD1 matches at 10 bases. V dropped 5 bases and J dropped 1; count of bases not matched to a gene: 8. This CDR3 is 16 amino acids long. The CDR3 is CASSETGTGVSYEQYF. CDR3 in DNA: TGTGCCAGCAGTGAAACCGGGACAGGGGTATCCTACGAGCAGTACTTC.

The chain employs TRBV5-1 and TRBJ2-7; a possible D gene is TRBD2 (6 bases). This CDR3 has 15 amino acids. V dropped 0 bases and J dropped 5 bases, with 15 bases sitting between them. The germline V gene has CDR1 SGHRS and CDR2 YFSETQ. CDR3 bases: TGCGCCAGCAGCTTGGTGGAGGGACTCTTCGACGAGCAGTACTTC. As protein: CASSLVEGLFDEQYF.

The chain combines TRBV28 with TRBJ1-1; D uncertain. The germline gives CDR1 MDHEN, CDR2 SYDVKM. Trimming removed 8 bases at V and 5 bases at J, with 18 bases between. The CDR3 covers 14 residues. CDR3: CASRSGHRLTEAFF. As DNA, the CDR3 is TGTGCCAGCCGCTCGGGCCACCGGTTGACTGAAGCTTTCTTT.